The source of this TCR beta chain is a study of OX40 agonist ivuxolimab in advanced cancers. Points from the study as a whole: Some nonresponders also had low normalized T-cell clonal expansion.

The CDR3 spans 17 residues. Per germline, CDR1 SGHNT and CDR2 YENEEA. Trimming took 3 bases from V and 2 from J, leaving 18 bases between them. For this clone: What it binds is unknown.

Clones were read by immunoSEQ multiplex PCR, and TCRdb kept only the in-frame ones, dropping some. This sample has some 60,000 clones, with 70% to 90% found just once. Sequenced here: CD4+ or CD8+ T cells sorted from blood, sampled in a trial of the OX40 agonist ivuxolimab. The clonotype originates from an adult with an advanced solid tumor such as melanoma, head and neck, liver or kidney cancer. The chain is built from TRBV11-3 and TRBJ2-3; TRBD1 might be the D (6 bases). In DNA form, the CDR3 reads TGTGCCAGCAGCTTGAGTCGTGGGGGCAGACTCACAGATACGCAGTATTTT. This gives the protein CASSLSRGGRLTDTQYF.